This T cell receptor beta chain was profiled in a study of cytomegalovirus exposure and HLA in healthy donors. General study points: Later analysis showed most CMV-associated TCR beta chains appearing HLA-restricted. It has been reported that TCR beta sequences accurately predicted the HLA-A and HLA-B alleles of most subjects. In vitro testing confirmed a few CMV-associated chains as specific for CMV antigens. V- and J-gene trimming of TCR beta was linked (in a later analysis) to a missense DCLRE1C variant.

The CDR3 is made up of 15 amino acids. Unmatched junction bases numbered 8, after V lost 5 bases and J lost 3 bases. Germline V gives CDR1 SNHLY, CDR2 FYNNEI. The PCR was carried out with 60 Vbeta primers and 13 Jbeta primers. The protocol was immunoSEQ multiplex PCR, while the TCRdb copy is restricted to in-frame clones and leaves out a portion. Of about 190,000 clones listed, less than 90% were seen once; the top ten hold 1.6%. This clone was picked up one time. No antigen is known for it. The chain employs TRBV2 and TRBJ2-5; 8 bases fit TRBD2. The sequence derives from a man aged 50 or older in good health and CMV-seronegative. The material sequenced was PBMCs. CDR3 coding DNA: TGTGCCAGCAGTCAGACTAGCGCTATCGAAGAGACCCAGTACTTC. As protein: CASSQTSAIEETQYF.